These 10 T cell receptor beta chains were sequenced from one sample in a study of blood T cell repertoires in COVID-19. Profiling relied on immunoSEQ multiplex PCR, and the TCRdb table lists in-frame clones only, not all of them. This repertoire shows approximately 200,000 clones, around four fifths found once; its top ten account for roughly 5.3%. The sequenced material came from peripheral blood. All receptors derive from a woman aged 55-69 years who had recovered from COVID-19.

This chain connects TRBV19 to TRBJ2-5; TRBD2 aligns across 8 bases. The CDR3 totals 16 residues. V lost 3 bases to trimming and J lost 6 bases; unmatched junction nucleotides: 12. The germline V gene encodes CDR1 LNHDA and CDR2 SQIVND (reference sequence). The CDR3 DNA sequence: TGTGCCAGTAGTATGGCCGGGACCCCGGGAGGGAAGACCCAGTACTTC. Its protein product is CASSMAGTPGGKTQYF.

The genes are TRBV18 and TRBJ1-2, with D hard to call. The length of the CDR3 is 14 residues. The V and J ends lost 3 bases and 4 bases respectively, with 12 bases between them. Germline CDR1 reads KGHSH; CDR2 reads LQKENI. The CDR3 DNA reads TGTGCCAGCTCACCCGGGTCGCGGGGCTATGGCTACACCTTC. Translating it yields CASSPGSRGYGYTF.

The chain uses TRBV7-9 and TRBJ1-2; 7 bases are shared with TRBD1. J was trimmed by 5 bases and V by 6 bases; bases with no gene match: 6. The CDR3 length is 13 residues. From germline, CDR1 is SEHNR and CDR2 FQNEAQ (reference sequence). The CDR3 DNA reads as TGTGCCAGCAGTCCTGACAGGGATTATGGCTACACCTTC. This encodes CASSPDRDYGYTF. The full variable domain, rest sourced from reference TRBV7-9 and TRBJ1-2, is DTGVSQNPRHKITKRGQNVTFRCDPISEHNRLYWYRQTLGQGPEFLTYFQNEAQLEKSRLLSDRFSAERPKGSFSTLEIQRTEQGDSAMYLCASSPDRDYGYTFGSGTRLTVV.

This chain uses TRBV29-1 with TRBJ1-1; D call uncertain. The CDR3 spans 17 residues. V lost 1 base and J 0 bases, leaving 18 bases between the germline ends. Germline assignment: CDR1 SQVTM and CDR2 ANQGSEA. The CDR3 protein is CSVEGSVGFNLNTEAFF. The CDR3 nucleotides read TGCAGCGTTGAAGGATCGGTGGGCTTTAATTTGAACACTGAAGCTTTCTTT.

This clone showed up just a few times. The rearrangement links TRBV19 to TRBJ2-7; 10 bases line up with TRBD1. With 7 bases clipped from V and 6 bases from J, the junction kept 3 bases outside the gene matches. The CDR3 is 12 amino acids. Looked up from germline, CDR1 is LNHDA and CDR2 is SQIVND (reference sequence). The chain's CDR3 is CASKGQGFEQYF. CDR3 nucleotide sequence: TGTGCCAGTAAGGGACAGGGGTTCGAGCAGTACTTC.

The gene calls are TRBV2 and TRBJ2-1, with D possibly being TRBD2 (5 bases). Trimming cost V 5 bases and J 9 bases, with 14 bases left between them. The CDR3 totals 13 residues. The germline V gene has CDR1 SNHLY and CDR2 FYNNEI. In DNA, the CDR3 is TGTGCCAGCAGTCCGCAGAGGGTGGGTGAGCAGTTCTTC. Translating gives CASSPQRVGEQFF.

The genes are TRBV28 and TRBJ2-2, with no clear D. Trimming stripped 6 bases from V and 4 bases from J, with 9 bases between. The V gene's germline CDR1 is MDHEN and CDR2 SYDVKM. The CDR3 has 13 amino acids. CDR3 DNA: TGTGCCAGCAGCCGTCTTAGCACCGGGGAGCTGTTTTTT. As protein: CASSRLSTGELFF.

V usage is TRBV6-5 and J usage is TRBJ1-1; TRBD1 aligns across 7 bases. Germline loops: CDR1 MNHEY, CDR2 SVGAGI. The CDR3 totals 13 residues. V trimming: 6 bases; J trimming: 4 bases; junction bases outside the gene matches: 5. DNA for the CDR3: TGTGCCAGCAGGCCAGACAGGGCCACTGAAGCTTTCTTT. Amino acid sequence: CASRPDRATEAFF.

The chain couples TRBV19 to TRBJ1-1, with 8 bases aligning to TRBD1. CDR1 and CDR2 (germline): LNHDA, SQIVND (reference sequence). Trimming removed 5 bases from V and 4 bases from J; junction bases left unmatched: 3. CDR3 size: 13 residues. The CDR3 loop is CASSVRGPTEAFF. The CDR3 bases are TGTGCCAGTAGTGTCAGGGGGCCCACTGAAGCTTTCTTT.

In DNA form, the CDR3 reads TGTGCCAGCAGTGGACAGGGGTGGACCGATGAGCAGTTCTTC. It encodes CASSGQGWTDEQFF. V usage is TRBV2 and J usage is TRBJ2-1; TRBD1 aligns across 8 bases. Germline V gives CDR1 SNHLY, CDR2 FYNNEI. The CDR3 extends over 14 amino acids. Trimming took 4 bases from V and 8 from J; bases not matched to a gene: 7.